One sample yielded the 11 T cell receptor beta chains listed below, sequenced in a study of response to subunit inactivated influenza vaccine. One entry per CDR3 protein, called by TCRdb with MiXCR from the RT-PCR reads. The table lists more than 250,000 distinct CDR3 sequences, 20% to 25% of them singletons. Source: PBMCs from blood, taken around 22 months after vaccination. All receptors derive from a man between 50 and 70 years old who received an inactivated influenza vaccine.

V and J are TRBV12-3 or TRBV12-4 and TRBJ2-5, with a possible D match to TRBD2 (5 bases). V was clipped by 6 bases and J by 7 bases, with 21 bases between them. This CDR3 is 15 amino acids long. This chain's CDR3 is CASSRPGPLEGTQYF. The CDR3 DNA is TGTGCCAGCAGCCGCCCCGGGCCGTTAGAGGGGACCCAGTACTTC.

The chain joins TRBV18 to TRBJ2-3; D may match TRBD1 or TRBD2 (6 bases each). Germline V CDR1 and CDR2: KGHSH, LQKENI. The CDR3 length is 16 residues. V lost 3 bases to trimming and J lost 2 bases, with 15 bases between them. Here the CDR3 reads CASSPNQRGVTDTQYF. Here the CDR3 DNA reads TGTGCCAGCTCACCCAATCAGAGGGGGGTCACAGATACGCAGTATTTT.

The chain combines TRBV10-3 with TRBJ2-3, with D maybe TRBD2 (7 bases). Between the trimmed V and J ends, which lost 0 bases and 3 bases, there was a span of 13 bases. The germline V gene has CDR1 ENHRY and CDR2 SYGVKD. This CDR3 is built from 16 residues. CDR3 in DNA: TGTGCCATCAGTGAGTCTGGGGGGGCCGGGACAGATACGCAGTATTTT. Its protein product is CAISESGGAGTDTQYF.

This chain joins TRBV10-2 and TRBJ2-2; D may match TRBD1 or TRBD2 (6 bases each). The germline V and J ends were trimmed by 6 bases and 5 bases, with 10 bases remaining between them. Germline values: CDR1 WSHSY, CDR2 SAAADI. This CDR3 region has 13 residues. For the CDR3, the DNA is TGCGCCAGCAGGACGGGGGCTACCGGGGAGCTGTTTTTT. Amino acid sequence: CASRTGATGELFF.

This clonotype was seen a few times. This rearrangement joins TRBV6-1 to TRBJ2-7; 13 bases agree with TRBD2. V was pared by 5 bases and J by 4 bases, with 11 bases of the junction left unmatched. CDR3 length equals 17 residues. Germline V lookup: CDR1 MNHNS, CDR2 SASEGT. In DNA, the CDR3 is TGTGCCAGCAGTCCGACCCGGACTAGCGGGAGAGCGTACGAGCAGTACTTC. Translation gives CASSPTRTSGRAYEQYF.

In DNA form, the CDR3 reads TGCAGCGCCATCGGACTAGCGGGAGGTACCTACAATGAGCAGTTCTTC. Protein product: CSAIGLAGGTYNEQFF. The rearrangement uses TRBV29-1 and TRBJ2-1; 14 positions match TRBD2. CDR3 length: 16 residues. Germline lookup yields CDR1 SQVTM and CDR2 ANQGSEA. The junction had 7 bases not matched to a gene; V was cut back by 7 bases and J by 2 bases.

This clonotype was seen only a few times. V and J are TRBV2 and TRBJ1-4; possibly TRBD1 for D (5 bases). This CDR3 is 15 amino acids long. The V gene lost 5 bases and the J gene lost 7 bases, with 17 bases spanning the gap. The germline CDR1 and CDR2 sequences are SNHLY and FYNNEI. CDR3 DNA: TGTGCCAGCAGTCCCTGGGACGGAGGAATTGAAAAACTGTTTTTT. Translated: CASSPWDGGIEKLFF.

This clonotype showed up just a few times. This chain joins TRBV13 and TRBJ2-2, with a weak D call TRBD1 (6 bases). CDR3 length equals 12 residues. Deletions cut 5 bases from V and 5 bases from J, with 6 bases between. The germline V gene has CDR1 PRHDT and CDR2 FYEKMQ (reference sequence). The CDR3 region is CASSTGTGELFF. In DNA form, the CDR3 reads TGTGCCAGCAGCACAGGGACCGGGGAGCTGTTTTTT.

This sequence joins TRBV30 and TRBJ2-1; a possible D gene is TRBD1 (5 bases). The CDR3 length is 12 residues. V lost 3 bases to trimming and J lost 10 bases, with 13 bases between them. Looked up from germline, CDR1 is GTSNPN and CDR2 is SVGIG (reference sequence). The CDR3, as DNA: TGTGCCTGGAGCGTGGGGCGGACCGAGCAGTTCTTC. It translates to CAWSVGRTEQFF.

CDR3 DNA sequence: TGTGCCAGCAGCCAAGTCGATTCGCAGTATTTT. Protein: CASSQVDSQYF. The chain combines TRBV3-1 with TRBJ2-3, with no clear D. Germline V lookup: CDR1 LGHDT, CDR2 YNNKEL (reference sequence). CDR3 length: 11 amino acids. Trimming left V 1 base short and J 10 bases short, with 6 bases between.

Points on this clonotype: Its ends do not fully match the called genes, so a read error is possible. The V gene is TRBV18, the J gene TRBJ2-1; a weak D match, TRBD2 (6 bases). This CDR3 contains 14 residues. CDR1 and CDR2 from the germline V gene are KGHSH and LQKENI. The CDR3 region is CASSPRESFNEQFF. For the CDR3, the DNA is TGTGCCAGCTCACCCCGGGAGTCCTTCAATGAGCAGTTCTTC.